This T cell receptor beta chain is drawn from a study of cytomegalovirus exposure and HLA in healthy donors. Study as a whole: Around 76% of 398 genotyped donors fell in the Caucasian-associated ancestry cluster.

General study findings and limits: In vitro checks showed that a few CMV-associated chains really do target CMV antigens. Follow-up analysis found HLA locus-dependent TCR association rates, highest for DRB1 and lowest for HLA-C.

Note on this clone: Its antigen is undetermined.

PCR primers comprised 60 Vbeta and 13 Jbeta primers. Authors' analysis steps: Later work found 80 million or so unique TCR beta chains, with about 10 million shared. The protocol was immunoSEQ multiplex PCR, while the TCRdb copy is restricted to in-frame clones and leaves out a portion. The D gene and trimming were derived from the DNA, and the V and J assignments and clone size from that table. The data show approximately 190,000 clones, 82% seen once. Unmatched junction bases numbered 6, after V lost 4 bases and J lost 2 bases. The CDR3 consists of 16 residues. CDR1 and CDR2 (germline): SGHAT, FQNNGV.

The source of this sequence is a woman aged 18-29 years in good health and CMV-seronegative. This chain connects TRBV11-2 to TRBJ2-3; TRBD1 agrees at 10 bases. Sequencing was performed on PBMCs. The CDR3 region is CASSSRQGADTDTQYF. The DNA of the CDR3 is TGTGCCAGCAGCTCGCGACAGGGGGCCGACACAGATACGCAGTATTTT.